The rows below give T cell receptor beta chains drawn from one sample of a study of OX40 agonist ivuxolimab in advanced cancers. Here immunoSEQ multiplex PCR was the method, and the copy in TCRdb shows in-frame clones only, minus some. This table holds approximately 60,000 clones, 75% to 95% found once. The specimen was CD4+ or CD8+ T cells sorted from blood, collected in a trial of the OX40 agonist ivuxolimab. These receptors all come from an adult with an advanced solid tumor such as melanoma, head and neck, liver or kidney cancer. Each CDR3 is given with its conserved first and last residue. The order of the fields is clone size, D gene, J gene, V gene, CDR3 protein. A D gene is named only where the DNA matches it firmly. Size is stated for part of the rows, as once, few or many counts, or as a class when the clone is expanded.

clone_size: NA
d_call: NA
j_call: TRBJ2-1
v_call: TRBV6-5
cdr3_aa: CASSSELEQFF

clone_size: NA
d_call: NA
j_call: TRBJ1-3
v_call: TRBV4-2
cdr3_aa: CASSPDSGNTIYF

clone_size: NA
d_call: NA
j_call: TRBJ1-1
v_call: TRBV7-2
cdr3_aa: CASSRRGASPYTEAFF

clone_size: NA
d_call: NA
j_call: TRBJ1-2
v_call: TRBV27
cdr3_aa: CASRTTENNYGYTF

clone_size: NA
d_call: NA
j_call: TRBJ2-5
v_call: TRBV6-5
cdr3_aa: CASSFWEDRETQYF

clone_size: NA
d_call: TRBD2
j_call: TRBJ2-1
v_call: TRBV5-1
cdr3_aa: CASSLVVAAGGQFF

clone_size: once
d_call: NA
j_call: TRBJ1-1
v_call: TRBV4-1
cdr3_aa: CASSQDDRMEDTEAFF

clone_size: NA
d_call: TRBD1
j_call: TRBJ1-2
v_call: TRBV10-2
cdr3_aa: CASTTDRAYGYTF

clone_size: NA
d_call: TRBD1
j_call: TRBJ2-3
v_call: TRBV19
cdr3_aa: CASSIKRDRGTDTQYF

clone_size: NA
d_call: TRBD1
j_call: TRBJ2-5
v_call: TRBV4-1
cdr3_aa: CASGDPDRGGAETQYF

clone_size: NA
d_call: NA
j_call: TRBJ2-3
v_call: TRBV10-3
cdr3_aa: CAISDSTDTQYF

clone_size: once
d_call: NA
j_call: TRBJ1-1
v_call: TRBV27
cdr3_aa: CASSLGWGGLNTEAFF

clone_size: NA
d_call: TRBD2
j_call: TRBJ2-7
v_call: TRBV4-3
cdr3_aa: CASSQDRLAGYSYEQYF

clone_size: NA
d_call: TRBD2
j_call: TRBJ2-7
v_call: TRBV4-3
cdr3_aa: CASSQGLVSYEQYF

clone_size: NA
d_call: NA
j_call: TRBJ2-2
v_call: TRBV10-1
cdr3_aa: CASTARNTGELFF

clone_size: NA
d_call: TRBD2
j_call: TRBJ2-1
v_call: TRBV5-6
cdr3_aa: CASSLLQRGGDEQFF

clone_size: NA
d_call: TRBD2
j_call: TRBJ2-1
v_call: TRBV2
cdr3_aa: CASSPGLAGPASSYNEQFF

clone_size: NA
d_call: TRBD1
j_call: TRBJ2-1
v_call: TRBV29-1
cdr3_aa: CSVGNRGSYNEQFF

clone_size: NA
d_call: NA
j_call: TRBJ2-3
v_call: TRBV13
cdr3_aa: CASSWGRGTDTQYF

clone_size: NA
d_call: TRBD2
j_call: TRBJ2-1
v_call: TRBV7-9
cdr3_aa: CASSYTSGIRNEQFF

clone_size: NA
d_call: TRBD2
j_call: TRBJ2-1
v_call: TRBV27
cdr3_aa: CASSWRSSGMYNEQFF

clone_size: NA
d_call: TRBD2
j_call: TRBJ2-5
v_call: TRBV7-2
cdr3_aa: CASSFLAGGPEETQYF

clone_size: NA
d_call: NA
j_call: TRBJ2-3
v_call: TRBV6-4
cdr3_aa: CASSEDVRGTDTQYF

clone_size: once
d_call: TRBD2
j_call: TRBJ2-1
v_call: TRBV7-2
cdr3_aa: CASSSRGTSTYEQFF

clone_size: NA
d_call: TRBD1
j_call: TRBJ1-2
v_call: TRBV18
cdr3_aa: CASEDRGDYGYTF

clone_size: NA
d_call: TRBD1
j_call: TRBJ1-2
v_call: TRBV9
cdr3_aa: CASSVVGTGGYGYTF

clone_size: few
d_call: TRBD2
j_call: TRBJ2-7
v_call: TRBV7-7
cdr3_aa: CASSSWGGEQYF

clone_size: NA
d_call: TRBD1
j_call: TRBJ1-2
v_call: TRBV7-9
cdr3_aa: CASSFDRGRDYGYTF

clone_size: NA
d_call: NA
j_call: TRBJ2-2
v_call: TRBV4-3
cdr3_aa: CASSQDWAGGTGELFF

clone_size: NA
d_call: NA
j_call: TRBJ2-5
v_call: TRBV19
cdr3_aa: CASRPWPGETQYF

clone_size: NA
d_call: TRBD2
j_call: TRBJ2-1
v_call: TRBV28
cdr3_aa: CASSWTSGYNEQFF

clone_size: few
d_call: NA
j_call: TRBJ2-7
v_call: TRBV11-2
cdr3_aa: CASSLEVSPSYEQYF

clone_size: once
d_call: TRBD1
j_call: TRBJ1-2
v_call: TRBV4-2
cdr3_aa: CASSQDWGQVNGYTF

clone_size: NA
d_call: NA
j_call: TRBJ2-2
v_call: TRBV10-2
cdr3_aa: CASRGAGGNTGELFF

clone_size: NA
d_call: TRBD2
j_call: TRBJ2-3
v_call: TRBV7-9
cdr3_aa: CASSFRTSVSYTQYF

clone_size: NA
d_call: NA
j_call: TRBJ1-6
v_call: TRBV11-2
cdr3_aa: CASSLAQGGNSPLHF

clone_size: NA
d_call: TRBD2
j_call: TRBJ2-7
v_call: TRBV18
cdr3_aa: CASSPGGLAGDEQYF

clone_size: NA
d_call: TRBD2
j_call: TRBJ2-1
v_call: TRBV5-3
cdr3_aa: CARSLVAGGQYNEQFF

clone_size: NA
d_call: TRBD2
j_call: TRBJ2-7
v_call: TRBV7-8
cdr3_aa: CASSLGAGGYEQYF

clone_size: NA
d_call: NA
j_call: TRBJ2-7
v_call: TRBV2
cdr3_aa: CASVELGPTYEQYF

clone_size: NA
d_call: NA
j_call: TRBJ2-3
v_call: TRBV27
cdr3_aa: CASSLFFSTDTQYF

clone_size: NA
d_call: NA
j_call: TRBJ2-7
v_call: TRBV28
cdr3_aa: CASSSGRWDEQYF

clone_size: NA
d_call: TRBD1
j_call: TRBJ2-1
v_call: TRBV19
cdr3_aa: CASCHGQGADEQFF

clone_size: once
d_call: NA
j_call: TRBJ2-1
v_call: TRBV7-9
cdr3_aa: CASSNSLWVDDNEQFF

clone_size: NA
d_call: TRBD1
j_call: TRBJ1-1
v_call: TRBV5-1
cdr3_aa: CASSYDRGLTEAFF

clone_size: NA
d_call: NA
j_call: TRBJ1-2
v_call: TRBV14
cdr3_aa: CASSQVGLQYGYTF

clone_size: NA
d_call: TRBD2
j_call: TRBJ2-3
v_call: TRBV10-3
cdr3_aa: CAISDLTSGSADTQYF

clone_size: NA
d_call: TRBD1
j_call: TRBJ2-5
v_call: TRBV5-5
cdr3_aa: CASSLPGQGRQETQYF

clone_size: NA
d_call: NA
j_call: TRBJ2-2
v_call: TRBV28
cdr3_aa: CASSLWSLSNTGELFF

clone_size: NA
d_call: TRBD1
j_call: TRBJ2-6
v_call: TRBV27
cdr3_aa: CASGTDSGANVLTF

clone_size: NA
d_call: NA
j_call: TRBJ2-1
v_call: TRBV9
cdr3_aa: CASSVGLHNEQFF

clone_size: NA
d_call: TRBD2
j_call: TRBJ2-1
v_call: TRBV5-1
cdr3_aa: CASSLDAGAYNEQFF